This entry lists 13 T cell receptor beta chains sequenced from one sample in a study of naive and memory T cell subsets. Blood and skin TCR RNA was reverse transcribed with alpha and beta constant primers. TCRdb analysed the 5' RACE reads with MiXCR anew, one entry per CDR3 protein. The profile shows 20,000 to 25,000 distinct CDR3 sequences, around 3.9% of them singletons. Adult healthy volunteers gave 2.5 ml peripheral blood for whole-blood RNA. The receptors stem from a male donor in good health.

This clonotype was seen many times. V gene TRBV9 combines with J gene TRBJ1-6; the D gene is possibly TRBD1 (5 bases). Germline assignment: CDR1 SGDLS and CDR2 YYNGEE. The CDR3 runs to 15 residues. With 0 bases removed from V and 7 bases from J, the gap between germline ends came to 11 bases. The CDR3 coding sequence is TGTGCCAGCAGCGTAGCAGGGTCGGAGAATTCACCCCTCCACTTT. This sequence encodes CASSVAGSENSPLHF.

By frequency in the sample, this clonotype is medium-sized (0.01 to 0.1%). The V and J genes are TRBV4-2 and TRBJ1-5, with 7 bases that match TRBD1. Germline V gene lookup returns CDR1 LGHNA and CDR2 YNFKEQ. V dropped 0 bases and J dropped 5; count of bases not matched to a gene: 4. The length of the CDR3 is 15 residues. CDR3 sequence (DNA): TGTGCCAGCAGCCAAGATAGAGGGGGCCATCAGCCCCAGCATTTT. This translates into CASSQDRGGHQPQHF.

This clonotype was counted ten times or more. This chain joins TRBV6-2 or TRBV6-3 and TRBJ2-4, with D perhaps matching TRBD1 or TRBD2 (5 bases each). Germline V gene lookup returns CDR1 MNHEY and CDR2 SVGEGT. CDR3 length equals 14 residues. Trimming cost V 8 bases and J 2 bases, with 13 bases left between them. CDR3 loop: CASRDAHPKNIQYF. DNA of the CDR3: TGTGCCAGCCGGGACGCCCACCCCAAAAACATTCAGTACTTC.

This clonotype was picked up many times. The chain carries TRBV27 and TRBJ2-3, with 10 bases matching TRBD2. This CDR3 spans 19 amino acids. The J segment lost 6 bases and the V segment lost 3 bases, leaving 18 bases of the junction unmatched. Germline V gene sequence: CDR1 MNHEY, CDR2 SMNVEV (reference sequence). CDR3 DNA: TGTGCCAGCAGTTTCGACCAAAGCGGGAGGGCCGGTAAAGTGGATACGCAGTATTTT. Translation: CASSFDQSGRAGKVDTQYF.

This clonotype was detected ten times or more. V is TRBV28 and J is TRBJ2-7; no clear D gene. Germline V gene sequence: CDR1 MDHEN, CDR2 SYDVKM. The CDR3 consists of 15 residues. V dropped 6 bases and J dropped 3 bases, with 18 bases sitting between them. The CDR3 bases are TGTGCCAGCAGATCCTTAGGGCTCTTAAACTACGAGCAGTACTTC. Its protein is CASRSLGLLNYEQYF.

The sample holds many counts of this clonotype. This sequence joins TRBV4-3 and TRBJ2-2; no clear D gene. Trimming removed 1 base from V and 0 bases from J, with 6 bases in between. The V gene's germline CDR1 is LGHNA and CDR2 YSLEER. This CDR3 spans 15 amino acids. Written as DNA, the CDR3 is TGCGCCAGCAGCCAAGTTTTCCCGAACACCGGGGAGCTGTTTTTT. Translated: CASSQVFPNTGELFF.

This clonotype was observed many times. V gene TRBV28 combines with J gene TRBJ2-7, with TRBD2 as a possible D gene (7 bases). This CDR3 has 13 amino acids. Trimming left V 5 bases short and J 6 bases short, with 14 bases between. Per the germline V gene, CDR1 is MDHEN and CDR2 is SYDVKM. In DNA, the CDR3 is TGTGCCAGCAGTCCGGGGGGCCTTCCCGAGCAGTACTTC. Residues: CASSPGGLPEQYF. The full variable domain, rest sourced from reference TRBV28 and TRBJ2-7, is DVKVTQSSRYLVKRTGEKVFLECVQDMDHENMFWYRQDPGLGLRLIYFSYDVKMKEKGDIPEGYSVSREKKERFSLILESASTNQTSMYLCASSPGGLPEQYFGPGTRLTVT.

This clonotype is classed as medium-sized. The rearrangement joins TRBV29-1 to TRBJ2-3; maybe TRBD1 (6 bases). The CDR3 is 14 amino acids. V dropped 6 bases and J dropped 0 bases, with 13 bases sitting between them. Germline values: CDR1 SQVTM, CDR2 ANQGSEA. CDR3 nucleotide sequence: TGCAGCGTAGTCAGGGGATTCAGCACAGATACGCAGTATTTT. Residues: CSVVRGFSTDTQYF.

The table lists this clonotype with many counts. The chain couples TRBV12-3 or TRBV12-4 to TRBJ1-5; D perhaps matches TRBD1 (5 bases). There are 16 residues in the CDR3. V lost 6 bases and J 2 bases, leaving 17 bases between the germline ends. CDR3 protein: CASSDSLPRGNQPQHF. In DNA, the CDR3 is TGTGCCAGCAGCGACAGTCTCCCGAGAGGCAATCAGCCCCAGCATTTT.

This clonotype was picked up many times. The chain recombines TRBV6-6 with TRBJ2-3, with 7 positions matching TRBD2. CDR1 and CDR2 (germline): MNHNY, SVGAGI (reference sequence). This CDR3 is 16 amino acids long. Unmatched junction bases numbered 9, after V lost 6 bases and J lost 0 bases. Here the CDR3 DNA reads TGTGCCAGCAGCCTCGGTGGGGGACTAAGCACAGATACGCAGTATTTT. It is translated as CASSLGGGLSTDTQYF.

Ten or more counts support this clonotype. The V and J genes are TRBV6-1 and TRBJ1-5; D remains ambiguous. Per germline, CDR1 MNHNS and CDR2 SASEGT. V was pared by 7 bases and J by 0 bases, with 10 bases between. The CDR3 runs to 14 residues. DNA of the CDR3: TGTGCCAGCACTCGAGACGATAGCAATCAGCCCCAGCATTTT. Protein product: CASTRDDSNQPQHF.

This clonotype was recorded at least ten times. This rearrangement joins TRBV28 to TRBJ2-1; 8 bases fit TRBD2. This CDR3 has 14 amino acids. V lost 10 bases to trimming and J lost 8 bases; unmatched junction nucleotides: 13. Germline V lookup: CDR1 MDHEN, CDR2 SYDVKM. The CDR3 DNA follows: TGTGCCACCGAATCCGGGACTAGAAGCGATGAGCAGTTCTTC. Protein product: CATESGTRSDEQFF.

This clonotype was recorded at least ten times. CDR3 DNA sequence: TGTGCCAGCAGTTGGGGTGCCCCCGAGACCCAGTACTTC. Protein: CASSWGAPETQYF. The chain joins TRBV28 to TRBJ2-5, with unresolved D. The V end was cut by 4 bases, the J end by 5 bases, with 11 bases between. CDR1 is MDHEN and CDR2 is SYDVKM in the germline V gene. CDR3 length: 13 residues.